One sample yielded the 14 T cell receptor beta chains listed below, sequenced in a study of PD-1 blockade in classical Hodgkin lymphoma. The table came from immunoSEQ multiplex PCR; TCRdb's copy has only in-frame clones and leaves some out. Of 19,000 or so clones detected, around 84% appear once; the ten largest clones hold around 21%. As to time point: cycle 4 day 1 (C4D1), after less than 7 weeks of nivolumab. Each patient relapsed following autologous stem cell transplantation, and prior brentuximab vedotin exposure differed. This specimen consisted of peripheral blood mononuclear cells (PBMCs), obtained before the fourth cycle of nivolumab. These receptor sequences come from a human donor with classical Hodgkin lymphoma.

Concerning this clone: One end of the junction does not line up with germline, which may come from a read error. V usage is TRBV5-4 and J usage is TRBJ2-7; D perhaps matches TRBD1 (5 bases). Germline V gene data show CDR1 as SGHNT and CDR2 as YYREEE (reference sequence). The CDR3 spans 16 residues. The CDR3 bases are TGCGCCAGCAGCCAAGAATTTGACAGATTCACCTACGAGCAGTACTTC. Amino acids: CASSQEFDRFTYEQYF.

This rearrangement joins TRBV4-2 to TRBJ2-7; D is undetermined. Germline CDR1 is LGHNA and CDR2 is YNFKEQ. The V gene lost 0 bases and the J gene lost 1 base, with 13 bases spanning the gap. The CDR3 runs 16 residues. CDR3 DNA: TGTGCCAGCAGCCAAGAGGAGAGCGCCAGGTCCTACGAGCAGTACTTC. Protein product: CASSQEESARSYEQYF.

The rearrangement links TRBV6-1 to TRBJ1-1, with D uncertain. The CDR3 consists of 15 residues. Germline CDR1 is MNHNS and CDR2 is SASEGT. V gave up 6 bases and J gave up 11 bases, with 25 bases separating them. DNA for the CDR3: TGTGCCAGCAGATCCCCTTCGATGGGTACCCCTACGGCTTTCTTT. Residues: CASRSPSMGTPTAFF.

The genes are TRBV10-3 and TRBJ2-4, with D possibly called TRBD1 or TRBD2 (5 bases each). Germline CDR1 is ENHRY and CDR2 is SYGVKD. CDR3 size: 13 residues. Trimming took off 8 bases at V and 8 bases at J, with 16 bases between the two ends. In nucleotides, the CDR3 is TGTGCCATCGGCAAAGGGGAGTTGGACATTCAGTACTTC. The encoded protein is CAIGKGELDIQYF.

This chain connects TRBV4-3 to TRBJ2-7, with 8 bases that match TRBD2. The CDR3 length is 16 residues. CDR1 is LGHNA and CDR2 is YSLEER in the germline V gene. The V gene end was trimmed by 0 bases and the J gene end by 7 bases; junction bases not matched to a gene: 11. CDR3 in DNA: TGCGCCAGCAGCCAAGATCCAGCGGGAGAACCGGGGGAGCAGTACTTC. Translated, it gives CASSQDPAGEPGEQYF.

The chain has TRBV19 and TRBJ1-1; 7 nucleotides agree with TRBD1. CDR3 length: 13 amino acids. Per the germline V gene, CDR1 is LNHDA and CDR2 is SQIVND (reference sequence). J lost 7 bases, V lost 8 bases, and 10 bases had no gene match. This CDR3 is CASGRGQGGEAFF. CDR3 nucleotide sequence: TGTGCCAGTGGAAGGGGGCAGGGCGGTGAAGCTTTCTTT. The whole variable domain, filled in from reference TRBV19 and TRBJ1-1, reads DGGITQSPKYLFRKEGQNVTLSCEQNLNHDAMYWYRQDPGQGLRLIYYSQIVNDFQKGDIAEGYSVSREKKESFPLTVTSAQKNPTAFYLCASGRGQGGEAFFGQGTRLTVV.

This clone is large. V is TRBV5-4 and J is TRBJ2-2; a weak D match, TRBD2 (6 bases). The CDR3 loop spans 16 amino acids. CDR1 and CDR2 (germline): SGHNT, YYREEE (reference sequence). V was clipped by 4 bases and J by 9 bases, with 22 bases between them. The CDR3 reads CASSDQNPGLRRELFF. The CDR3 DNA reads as TGTGCCAGCAGCGATCAGAACCCGGGACTCCGAAGGGAGCTGTTTTTT.

Here the CDR3 reads CASSLVSGRGGQETQYF. CDR3 coding DNA: TGTGCCAGCAGCTTAGTGAGCGGGAGAGGGGGACAAGAGACCCAGTACTTC. The rearrangement links TRBV7-2 to TRBJ2-5; the match to TRBD2 covers 8 bases. CDR3 size: 17 residues. The germline V gene encodes CDR1 SGHTA and CDR2 FQGNSA. V gave up 1 base and J gave up 2 bases; unmatched junction bases: 9. Full variable domain (rest looked up from reference TRBV7-2 and TRBJ2-5): GAGVSQSPSNKVTEKGKDVELRCDPISGHTALYWYRQSLGQGLEFLIYFQGNSAPDKSGLPSDRFSAERTGGSVSTLTIQRTQQEDSAVYLCASSLVSGRGGQETQYFGPGTRLLVL.

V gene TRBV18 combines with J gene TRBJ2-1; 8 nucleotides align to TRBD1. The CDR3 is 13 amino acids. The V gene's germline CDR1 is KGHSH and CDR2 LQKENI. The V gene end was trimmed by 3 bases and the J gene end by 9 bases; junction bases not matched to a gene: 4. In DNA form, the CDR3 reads TGTGCCAGCTCACCCAGGGGGCGCGGTGAGCAGTTCTTC. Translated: CASSPRGRGEQFF.

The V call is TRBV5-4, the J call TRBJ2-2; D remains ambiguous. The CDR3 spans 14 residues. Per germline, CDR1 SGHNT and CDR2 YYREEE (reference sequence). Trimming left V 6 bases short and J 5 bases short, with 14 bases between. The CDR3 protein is CASNSLWGTGELFF. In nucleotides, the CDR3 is TGTGCCAGCAACAGCTTGTGGGGTACCGGGGAGCTGTTTTTT.

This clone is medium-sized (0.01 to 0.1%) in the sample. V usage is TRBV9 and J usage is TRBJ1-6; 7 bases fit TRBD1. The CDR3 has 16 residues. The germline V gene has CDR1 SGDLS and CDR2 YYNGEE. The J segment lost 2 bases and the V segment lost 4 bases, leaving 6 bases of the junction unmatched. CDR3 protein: CASSPKGTAYNSPLHF. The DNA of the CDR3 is TGTGCCAGCAGCCCTAAGGGGACAGCCTATAATTCACCCCTCCACTTT.

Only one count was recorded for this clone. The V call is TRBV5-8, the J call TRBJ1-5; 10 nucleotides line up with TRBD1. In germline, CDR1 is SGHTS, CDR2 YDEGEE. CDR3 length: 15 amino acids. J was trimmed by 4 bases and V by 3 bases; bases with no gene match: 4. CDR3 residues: CASSWPGQGNQPQHF. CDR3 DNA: TGTGCCAGCAGCTGGCCGGGACAGGGGAATCAGCCCCAGCATTTT.

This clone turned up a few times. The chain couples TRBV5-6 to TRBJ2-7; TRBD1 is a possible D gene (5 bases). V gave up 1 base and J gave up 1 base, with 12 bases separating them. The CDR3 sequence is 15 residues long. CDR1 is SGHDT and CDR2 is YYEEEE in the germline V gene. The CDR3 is CASSLFTQGSYEQYF. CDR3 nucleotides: TGTGCCAGCAGCTTGTTTACCCAGGGATCCTACGAGCAGTACTTC.

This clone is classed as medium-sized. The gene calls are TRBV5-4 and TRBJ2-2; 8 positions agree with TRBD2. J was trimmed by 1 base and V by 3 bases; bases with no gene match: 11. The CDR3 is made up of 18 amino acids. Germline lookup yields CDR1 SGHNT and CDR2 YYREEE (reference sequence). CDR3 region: CASSSRRRGARNTGELFF. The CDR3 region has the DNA TGTGCCAGCAGCTCCCGGCGGCGGGGGGCACGGAACACCGGGGAGCTGTTTTTT. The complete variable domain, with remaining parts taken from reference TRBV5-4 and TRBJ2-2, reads ETGVTQSPTHLIKTRGQQVTLRCSSQSGHNTVSWYQQALGQGPQFIFQYYREEENGRGNFPPRFSGLQFPNYSSELNVNALELDDSALYLCASSSRRRGARNTGELFFGEGSRLTVL.